The subject of this entry is one T cell receptor beta chain. Its antigen is unknown. Primers: 60 V beta forward and 13 J beta reverse. TCRdb's table, derived via immunoSEQ multiplex PCR, lists solely in-frame clones and lacks some. The sample lists around 96,000 clones; over 60% were seen once. These data come from a study of glioma-infiltrating T cells after dendritic cell vaccination. Study findings and constraints: TCR clonality showed no direct relationship with survival.

Trimming took off 4 bases at V and 4 bases at J, with 10 bases between the two ends. In germline, CDR1 is MGHRA, CDR2 YSYEKL. This CDR3 is built from 14 residues. Sequences were derived from blood, sampled before dendritic cell vaccination. The rearrangement joins TRBV4-1 to TRBJ2-2; D ambiguous. The TCR comes from a human donor with glioblastoma. The CDR3 DNA is TGCGCCAGCAGCCGGGCAGTAGTCACCGGGGAGCTGTTTTTT. This codes for CASSRAVVTGELFF.